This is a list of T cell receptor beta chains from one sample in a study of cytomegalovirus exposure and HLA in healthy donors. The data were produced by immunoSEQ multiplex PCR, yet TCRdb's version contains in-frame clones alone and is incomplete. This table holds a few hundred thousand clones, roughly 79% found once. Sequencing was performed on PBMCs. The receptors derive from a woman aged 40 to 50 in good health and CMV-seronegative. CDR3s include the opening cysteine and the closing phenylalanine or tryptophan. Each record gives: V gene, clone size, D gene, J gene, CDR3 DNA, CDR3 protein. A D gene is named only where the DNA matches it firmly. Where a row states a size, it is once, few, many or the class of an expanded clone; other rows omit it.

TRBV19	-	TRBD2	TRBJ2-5	TGTGCCAGTAGTATTGGACTAGCGGGGGAGCCGCAAGAGACCCAGTACTTC	CASSIGLAGEPQETQYF
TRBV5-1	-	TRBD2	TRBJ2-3	TGCGCCAGCAGCCTGGGGGGGGGTTTAACAGATACGCAGTATTTT	CASSLGGGLTDTQYF
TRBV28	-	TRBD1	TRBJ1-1	TGTGCCGGACGGGACAGCATGAACACTGAAGCTTTCTTT	CAGRDSMNTEAFF
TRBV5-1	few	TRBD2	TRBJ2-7	TGCGCCAGCAGCTGGAAAACTAGCGGCCCTTCCTACGAGCAGTACTTC	CASSWKTSGPSYEQYF
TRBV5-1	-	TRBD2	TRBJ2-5	TGCGCCAGCAGCTTACGACTAGCGGGGGAGGAGACCCAGTACTTC	CASSLRLAGEETQYF
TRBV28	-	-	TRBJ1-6	TGTGCCAGCAGTGCCCGGAGTGTGGGGGCCAGCACCTATAATTCACCCCTCCACTTT	CASSARSVGASTYNSPLHF
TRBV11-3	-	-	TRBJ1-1	TGTGCCAGCAGTTCTTTCCGGGACACTGAAGCTTTCTTT	CASSSFRDTEAFF
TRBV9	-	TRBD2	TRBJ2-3	TGTGCCAGCAGCCCCCGTAGCGGGGTTAGCACAGATACGCAGTATTTT	CASSPRSGVSTDTQYF
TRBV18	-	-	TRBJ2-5	TGTGCCAGCTCTCCCCCCGGGACTTACCAAGAGACCCAGTACTTC	CASSPPGTYQETQYF
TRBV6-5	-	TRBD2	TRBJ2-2	TGTGCCTCCCGGAACGGGGGGGCGTCCGGGGAGCTGTTTTTT	CASRNGGASGELFF
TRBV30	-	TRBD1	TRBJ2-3	TGTGCCTGGAGTGTTGGGACAGGGGGCGGCTTGGGCACAGATACGCAGTATTTT	CAWSVGTGGGLGTDTQYF
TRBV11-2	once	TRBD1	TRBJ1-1	TGTGCCAGCAGCTTAGGGACAGGGCCGAACACTGAAGCTTTCTTT	CASSLGTGPNTEAFF
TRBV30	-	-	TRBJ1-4	TGTGCCTCCCGCATTCTAGCTGCAACTAATGAAAAACTGTTTTTT	CASRILAATNEKLFF
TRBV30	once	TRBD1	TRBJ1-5	TGTGCCTGGAGGCTACAGGGGGAACAGCCCCAGCATTTT	CAWRLQGEQPQHF
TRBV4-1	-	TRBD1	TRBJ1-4	TGCGCCAGCAGCCAATTACCGGGACAGAGTTATGAAAAACTGTTTTTT	CASSQLPGQSYEKLFF
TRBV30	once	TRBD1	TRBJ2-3	TGTGCCTGGAGCTCCGGGACAGGGGTAGGCACAGATACGCAGTATTTT	CAWSSGTGVGTDTQYF
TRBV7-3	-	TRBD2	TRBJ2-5	TGTGCCAGCAGCTTAAGCGGGGGTGGTCTCGAGACCCAGTACTTC	CASSLSGGGLETQYF
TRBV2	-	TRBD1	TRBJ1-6	TGTGCCAGCAGGGGACAGGGAAATTCACCCCTCCACTTT	CASRGQGNSPLHF
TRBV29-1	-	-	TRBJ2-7	TGCAGCGCCGGGGACACCGTCGAGCAGTACTTC	CSAGDTVEQYF
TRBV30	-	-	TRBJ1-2	TGTGCCTGGAGTGGCAGTCTCTATGGCTACACCTTC	CAWSGSLYGYTF
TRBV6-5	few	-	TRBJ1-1	TGTGCCAGCAGTTCTGGGGCGGGTATGGGGGGTACTGAAGCTTTCTTT	CASSSGAGMGGTEAFF
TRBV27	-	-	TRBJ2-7	TGTGCCAGCAGTTGGGCAGGCGAGTCCTACGAGCAGTACTTC	CASSWAGESYEQYF
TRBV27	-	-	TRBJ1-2	TGTGCCAGCAGACCTTCGGGGAGGAACTATGGCTACACCTTC	CASRPSGRNYGYTF
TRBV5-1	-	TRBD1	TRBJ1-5	TGCGCCAGCAGCTTCCGGACAGGGCAGCCCCAGCATTTT	CASSFRTGQPQHF
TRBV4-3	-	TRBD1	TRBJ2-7	TGCGCCAGCAGCCACAGAATAGTCGGGACAGGGGGCTACGAGCAGTACTTC	CASSHRIVGTGGYEQYF
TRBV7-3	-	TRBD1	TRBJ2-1	TGTGCCAGCAGCAGAGACAGGGGCGATGGGCAGTTCTTC	CASSRDRGDGQFF
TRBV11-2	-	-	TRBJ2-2	TGTGCCAGCAGCTTGGGAAGGGGCGGTACCGGGGAGCTGTTTTTT	CASSLGRGGTGELFF
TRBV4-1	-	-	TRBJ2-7	TGCGCCAGCAGCCACCACCTCAGGGTCCACGAGCAGTACTTC	CASSHHLRVHEQYF
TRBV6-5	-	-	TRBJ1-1	TGTGCCAGCAGTCGGAGAGGAGGAACTGAAGCTTTCTTT	CASSRRGGTEAFF
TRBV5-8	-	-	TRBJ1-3	TGTGCCAGCAGCTCAGAAGACCAGACAGTTTTCCGCCTCTCTGGAAACACCATATATTTT	CASSSEDQTVFRLSGNTIYF
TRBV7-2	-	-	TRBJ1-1	TGTGCCAGCAGCTCCTACACAGGGCCAGAAGCTTTCTTT	CASSSYTGPEAFF
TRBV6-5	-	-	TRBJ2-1	TGTGCCAGCAGTTCAGCGGCAGCCTACAATGAGCAGTTCTTC	CASSSAAAYNEQFF
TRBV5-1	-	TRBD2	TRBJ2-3	TGCGCCAGCAGCTTGATTAGCGGGGGCACAGATACGCAGTATTTT	CASSLISGGTDTQYF
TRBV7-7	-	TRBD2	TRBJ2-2	TGTGCTAGCAGCCCGATAGCGGGGGGCGTCACCGGGGAGCTGTTTTTT	CASSPIAGGVTGELFF
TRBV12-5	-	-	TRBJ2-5	TGTGCTAGTGGTACCCCAGGAATTCAAGAGACCCAGTACTTC	CASGTPGIQETQYF
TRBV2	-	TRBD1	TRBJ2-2	TGTGCCAGCAGGGCCGGGACAGCGAACACCGGGGAGCTGTTTTTT	CASRAGTANTGELFF
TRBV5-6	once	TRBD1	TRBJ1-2	TGTGCCAGCAGCACCGGACAGGGCTTAGGCTACACCTTC	CASSTGQGLGYTF
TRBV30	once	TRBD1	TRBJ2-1	TGTGCCTGGAGTTTCGGGACAGGTAATGAGCAGTTCTTC	CAWSFGTGNEQFF
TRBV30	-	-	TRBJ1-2	TGTGCCTGGAGTGTTCATGGGGGGGCCGGCGGCTACCCCTTC	CAWSVHGGAGGYPF
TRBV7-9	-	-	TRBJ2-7	TGTGCCAGCAGCTTACTGACTAGTTCCTACGAGCAGTACTTC	CASSLLTSSYEQYF
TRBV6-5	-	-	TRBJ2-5	TGTGCCAGCAGTAAGCGTACAGGTGTACAAGAGACCCAGTACTTC	CASSKRTGVQETQYF
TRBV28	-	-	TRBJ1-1	TGTGCCAGCTGTAACGTACTAAACACTGAAGCTTTCTTT	CASCNVLNTEAFF
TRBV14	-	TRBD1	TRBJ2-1	TGTGCCAGCAGCCAAGACCGGGGACAGAAAAACCGGTACAATGAGCAGTTCTTC	CASSQDRGQKNRYNEQFF
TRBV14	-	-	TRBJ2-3	TGTGCCAGCAGCCAAGAGGCTGCCTCAGATACGCAGTATTTT	CASSQEAASDTQYF